The TCR gamma chain described here comes from a study of γδ T cells in repeated Plasmodium falciparum infection. Study-level information: Malian children with intense seasonal malaria exposure were compared with matched Australian children. Malian samples came from no-transmission periods or across acute febrile malaria episodes. Study conclusions and caveats: In Vdelta2-negative, largely Vdelta1+, gammadelta repertoires, repeated controlled infections appeared to drive clonal selection waves.

TCRdb re-called clones from the multiplex PCR reads using CATT. The data contain 11,000 to 15,000 gamma-chain clones, under 2% of them singletons. There are many counts of this clone. The antigen is undetermined. Given a far larger clone just one base away, this is likely a sequencing read error. In the same sample, other DNA sequences code for this CDR3. This CDR3 spans 16 amino acids. CDR1 and CDR2 (germline): GITISATS, ISYDGTV (reference sequence). Vgamma9/Vdelta2+ and Vdelta2-negative gammadelta T cells were flow-sorted from PBMC for bulk sequencing. The sample consisted of gamma-delta T cells from blood. The receptor comes from a pool of human donors (malaria-infected and uninfected, not separated). The gene calls are TRGV9 and TRGJP. TCRdb offers no J gene call, so here the DNA was matched to germline to obtain one. CDR3 loop: CALWELRELGKKIKVF. For the CDR3, the DNA is TGTGCCTTGTGGGAGCTCCGGGAGTTGGGCAAAAAGATCAAGGTATTT.